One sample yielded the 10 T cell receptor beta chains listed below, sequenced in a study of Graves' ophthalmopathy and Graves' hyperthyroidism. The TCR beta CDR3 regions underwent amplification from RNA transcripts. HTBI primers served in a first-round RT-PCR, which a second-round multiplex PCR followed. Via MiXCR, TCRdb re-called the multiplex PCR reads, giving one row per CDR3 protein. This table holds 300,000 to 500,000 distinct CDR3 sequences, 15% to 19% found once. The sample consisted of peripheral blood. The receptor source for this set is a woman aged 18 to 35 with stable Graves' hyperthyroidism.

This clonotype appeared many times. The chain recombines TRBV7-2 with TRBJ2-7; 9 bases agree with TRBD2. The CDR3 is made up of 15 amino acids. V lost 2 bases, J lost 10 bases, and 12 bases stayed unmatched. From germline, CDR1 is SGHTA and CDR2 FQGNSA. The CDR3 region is CASSLLGSSGALQYF. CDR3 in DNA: TGTGCCAGCAGCTTACTCGGGTCTAGCGGGGCTTTACAGTACTTC.

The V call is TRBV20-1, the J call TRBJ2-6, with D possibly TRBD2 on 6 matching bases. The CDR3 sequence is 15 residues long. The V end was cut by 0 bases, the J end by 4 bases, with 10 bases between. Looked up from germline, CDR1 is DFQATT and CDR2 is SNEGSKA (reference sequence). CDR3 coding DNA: TGCAGTGCTAGAGATCCGGGGGACGGGGCCAACGTCCTGACTTTC. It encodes CSARDPGDGANVLTF.

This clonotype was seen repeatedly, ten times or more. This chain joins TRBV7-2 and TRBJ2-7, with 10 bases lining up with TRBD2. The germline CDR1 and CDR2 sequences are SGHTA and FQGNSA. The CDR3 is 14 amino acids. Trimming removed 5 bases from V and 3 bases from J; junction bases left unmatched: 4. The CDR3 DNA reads TGTGCCAGCAGCCCCGGACTAGCGGACTACGAGCAGTACTTC. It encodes CASSPGLADYEQYF.

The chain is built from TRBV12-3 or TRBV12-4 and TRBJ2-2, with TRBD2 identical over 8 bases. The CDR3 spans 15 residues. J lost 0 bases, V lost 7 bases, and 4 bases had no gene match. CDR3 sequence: CASNILAANTGELFF. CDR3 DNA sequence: TGTGCCAGCAATATACTAGCGGCGAACACCGGGGAGCTGTTTTTT.

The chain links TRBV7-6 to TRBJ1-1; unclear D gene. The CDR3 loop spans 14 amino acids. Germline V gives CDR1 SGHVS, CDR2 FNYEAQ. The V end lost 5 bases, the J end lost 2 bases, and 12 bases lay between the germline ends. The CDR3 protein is CASSLPPENTEAFF. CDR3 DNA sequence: TGTGCCAGCAGCCTTCCACCAGAAAACACTGAAGCTTTCTTT.

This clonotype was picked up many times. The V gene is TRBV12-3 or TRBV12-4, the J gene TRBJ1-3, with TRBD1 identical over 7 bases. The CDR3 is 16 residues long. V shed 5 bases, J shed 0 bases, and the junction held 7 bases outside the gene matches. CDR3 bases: TGTGCCAGCAGTCACTCCGGGACAGCCTCTGGAAACACCATATATTTT. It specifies CASSHSGTASGNTIYF.

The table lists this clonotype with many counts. The CDR3 loop reads CASSQDRALHGYTF. CDR3 coding DNA: TGCGCCAGCAGCCAAGACAGGGCCCTCCATGGCTACACCTTC. The rearrangement links TRBV4-1 to TRBJ1-2; perhaps TRBD1 as D (5 bases). Germline CDR1 reads MGHRA; CDR2 reads YSYEKL. The CDR3 consists of 14 residues. The V gene lost 0 bases and the J gene lost 6 bases, with 11 bases spanning the gap.

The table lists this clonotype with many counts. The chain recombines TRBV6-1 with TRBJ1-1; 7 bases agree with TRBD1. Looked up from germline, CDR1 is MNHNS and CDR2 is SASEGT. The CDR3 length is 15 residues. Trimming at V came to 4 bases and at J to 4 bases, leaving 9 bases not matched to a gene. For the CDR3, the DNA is TGTGCCAGCAGTGGCCGTCCACAGGGGCGCACTGAAGCTTTCTTT. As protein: CASSGRPQGRTEAFF.

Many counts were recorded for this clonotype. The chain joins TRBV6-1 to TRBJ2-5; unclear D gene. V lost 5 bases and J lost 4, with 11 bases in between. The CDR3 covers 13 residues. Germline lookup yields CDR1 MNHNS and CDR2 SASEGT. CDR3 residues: CASSPFGRETQYF. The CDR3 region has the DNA TGTGCCAGCAGTCCCTTCGGCCGAGAGACCCAGTACTTC.

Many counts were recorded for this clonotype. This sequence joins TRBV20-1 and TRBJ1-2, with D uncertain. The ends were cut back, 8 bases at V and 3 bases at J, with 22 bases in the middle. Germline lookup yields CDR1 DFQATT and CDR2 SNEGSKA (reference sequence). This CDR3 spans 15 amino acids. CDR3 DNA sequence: TGCAGTACCAAAGGAGGGCAGCCTGCGGACTATGGCTACACCTTC. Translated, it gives CSTKGGQPADYGYTF.